This TCR beta chain was observed in a study of shared clonotypes between healthy human individuals. Donors were healthy HIV-negative adults without recent acute infections or vaccinations. Replicate sorted-subset PCRs were loaded with about 0.2 ug DNA, approximately 31,000 T cell genomes. TCRdb's copy holds only in-frame clones and misses some; the assay was immunoSEQ multiplex PCR. The table has over 2 million clones, over 85% seen once. The CDR3 is 15 residues long. V dropped 3 bases and J dropped 5; count of bases not matched to a gene: 8. Germline CDR1 is SGHTA and CDR2 is FQGNSA. The sample consisted of naive CD4+ T cells sorted from blood. This sample's subset: CD45RA+ positively selected. This TCR derives from a man aged 18 to 30 in good health. The V gene is TRBV7-2, the J gene TRBJ2-7, with 9 bases matching TRBD1. For the CDR3, the DNA is TGTGCCAGCAGCTTGGACAGGGGTGGGGTTCACGAGCAGTACTTC. Amino acid sequence: CASSLDRGGVHEQYF.